A single T cell receptor (beta chain) is shown here with its context. What it binds is unknown. This specimen comes from a study of cytomegalovirus exposure and HLA in healthy donors. Study results and limitations: Being indistinguishable, some V segments were excluded, TRBV6-2 and TRBV6-3 among them. In an earlier analysis, in under 700 donors, most V segments appeared productive either ~87% or ~30% of the time. Information on immune exposure was restricted to one variable (CMV serostatus).

Though probably carrying unrecorded immune exposures, donors were nominally healthy at sampling. The V and J ends lost 8 bases and 6 bases respectively, with 10 bases between them. The germline V gene encodes CDR1 SQVTM and CDR2 ANQGSEA. The length of the CDR3 is 10 residues. The PCR used 60 Vbeta and 13 Jbeta primers. Only in-frame clones appear in the TCRdb table, and some are missing; sequencing was by immunoSEQ multiplex PCR. The top ten clones hold around 6.8% of a sample with about 140,000 clones, about 78% of them seen once. Sequenced: PBMCs. The gene calls are TRBV29-1 and TRBJ1-2; unclear D gene. This TCR was recovered from a man aged 35 to 55 in good health and CMV-seropositive. CDR3 in DNA: TGCAGCCTCGCGGAGGATGGCTACACCTTC. This translates into CSLAEDGYTF.